A selection of T cell receptor beta chains follows, all from one sample in a study of blood T cell repertoires in COVID-19. Method: immunoSEQ multiplex PCR; TCRdb's copy keeps in-frame clones and lacks some. The sample contains 30,000 to 45,000 clones, roughly three quarters of which appear only once. The material sequenced was peripheral blood. These receptors all stem from a man aged 70-80 years with acute or convalescent COVID-19. CDR3s include the opening cysteine and the closing phenylalanine or tryptophan.

17,TRBV7-2,CASSFKRSDIVSYEQYF
14,TRBV19,CASNSRTENTEAFF
15,TRBV3-1/TRBV3-2,CASSPPRLERDTQYF
14,TRBV24-1,CATSDDRGNQPQHF
16,TRBV4-1,CASSQAPWRGGGEQFF
13,TRBV9,CASSESSGNTIYF
13,TRBV27,CASRRDFLDTQYF
18,TRBV7-6,CASSRTSGVSSSYNEQFF
15,TRBV3-1/TRBV3-2,CASSQEGLTLGTQYF
15,TRBV3-1/TRBV3-2,CASSHSGGAGREQFF
14,TRBV9,CASSVSGNWETQYF
16,TRBV20-1,CSASIPGQGELGEQFF
13,TRBV27,CASYSPRRAEAFF
15,TRBV19,CASSTTYRGADTQYF
14,TRBV7-9,CASSLDRDNQPQHF
14,TRBV24-1,CATSDQARGNEQFF
15,TRBV19,CASRVFSGGGNEQFF